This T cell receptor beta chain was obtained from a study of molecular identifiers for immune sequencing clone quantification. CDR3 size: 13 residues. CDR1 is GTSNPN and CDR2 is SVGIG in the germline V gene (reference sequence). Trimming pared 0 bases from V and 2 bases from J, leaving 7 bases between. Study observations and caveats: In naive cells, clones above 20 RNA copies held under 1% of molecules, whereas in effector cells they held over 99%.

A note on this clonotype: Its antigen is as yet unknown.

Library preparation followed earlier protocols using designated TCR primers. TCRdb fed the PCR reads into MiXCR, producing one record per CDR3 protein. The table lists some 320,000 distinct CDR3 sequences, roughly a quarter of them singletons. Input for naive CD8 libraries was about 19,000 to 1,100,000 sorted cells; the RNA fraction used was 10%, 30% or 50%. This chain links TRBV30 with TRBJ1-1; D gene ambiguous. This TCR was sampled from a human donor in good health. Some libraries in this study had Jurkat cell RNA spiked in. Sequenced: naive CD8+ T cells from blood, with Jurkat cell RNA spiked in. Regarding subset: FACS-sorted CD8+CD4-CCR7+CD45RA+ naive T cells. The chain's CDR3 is CAWSVFGNTEAFF. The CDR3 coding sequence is TGTGCCTGGAGTGTTTTCGGAAACACTGAAGCTTTCTTT.